One sample yielded the 32 T cell receptor beta chains listed below, sequenced in a study of blood T cell repertoires in COVID-19. Method: immunoSEQ multiplex PCR; TCRdb's copy keeps in-frame clones and lacks some. The table has roughly 220,000 clones, roughly 81% seen once. The sequencing input was peripheral blood. All receptors come from a woman older than 75 with COVID-19, enrolled during active disease.

This clone was recorded once. The chain couples TRBV5-1 to TRBJ1-2; 8 bases match TRBD1. The junction had 10 bases not matched to a gene; V was cut back by 4 bases and J by 5 bases. This CDR3 is 15 amino acids long. The germline gives CDR1 SGHRS, CDR2 YFSETQ. CDR3 sequence reads: CASSQGQGGRYGYTF. The CDR3 nucleotides read TGCGCCAGCAGCCAAGGACAGGGAGGAAGGTATGGCTACACCTTC.

This rearrangement joins TRBV2 to TRBJ2-2; 7 bases line up with TRBD2. With 9 bases clipped from V and 1 base from J, the junction kept 8 bases outside the gene matches. In germline, CDR1 is SNHLY, CDR2 FYNNEI. The CDR3 sequence is 15 residues long. The CDR3 protein is CASTLGGQNTGELFF. The CDR3 coding sequence is TGTGCCAGTACTCTGGGAGGGCAGAACACCGGGGAGCTGTTTTTT.

The chain recombines TRBV6-4 with TRBJ2-3, with a weak D call TRBD2 (6 bases). The CDR3 covers 13 residues. V lost 0 bases to trimming and J lost 10 bases, with 11 bases between them. CDR1 and CDR2 (germline): MRHNA, SNTAGT. CDR3 bases: TGTGCCAGCAGTGACTCGGCGGGAATGCCGCAGTATTTT. This sequence encodes CASSDSAGMPQYF.

In this sample, this clone turned up many times. The chain's CDR3 is CASRPPRLQETQYF. The DNA of the CDR3 is TGTGCCAGCAGGCCCCCCCGGTTACAAGAGACCCAGTACTTC. The rearrangement links TRBV6-5 to TRBJ2-5; D gene ambiguous. The CDR3 runs 14 residues. The germline CDR1 and CDR2 sequences are MNHEY and SVGAGI. The V gene lost 6 bases and the J gene lost 2 bases, with 13 bases spanning the gap.

The chain recombines TRBV18 with TRBJ1-4, with D hard to call. V gave up 4 bases and J gave up 6 bases, with 9 bases separating them. CDR1 is KGHSH, CDR2 LQKENI, per germline. The CDR3 extends over 13 amino acids. The CDR3 DNA reads as TGTGCCAGCTCACAAGGAGGAGATGAAAAACTGTTTTTT. Translating gives CASSQGGDEKLFF.

V gene TRBV7-9 combines with J gene TRBJ1-5, with D uncertain. The germline CDR1 and CDR2 sequences are SEHNR and FQNEAQ (reference sequence). This CDR3 has 14 amino acids. V lost 0 bases and J lost 4, with 7 bases in between. CDR3: CASSLASRNQPQHF. Here the CDR3 DNA reads TGTGCCAGCAGCTTAGCGTCCAGGAATCAGCCCCAGCATTTT.

The rearrangement joins TRBV7-9 to TRBJ2-2; the D gene is possibly TRBD1 (5 bases). V lost 2 bases and J 3 bases, leaving 7 bases between the germline ends. CDR1 SEHNR and CDR2 FQNEAQ come from the germline V gene (reference sequence). This CDR3 is 14 amino acids long. As DNA, the CDR3 is TGTGCCAGCAGCTTATTAGGGGACACCGGGGAGCTGTTTTTT. This sequence encodes CASSLLGDTGELFF.

The chain is built from TRBV28 and TRBJ1-5; 8 bases are shared with TRBD1. Germline values: CDR1 MDHEN, CDR2 SYDVKM. This CDR3 contains 15 residues. V lost 4 bases, J lost 3 bases, and 5 bases stayed unmatched. CDR3 protein: CASSSPTGANQPQHF. The CDR3 coding sequence is TGTGCCAGCAGTTCCCCGACAGGGGCCAATCAGCCCCAGCATTTT. Supplemented by reference TRBV28 and TRBJ1-5, the full variable domain reads DVKVTQSSRYLVKRTGEKVFLECVQDMDHENMFWYRQDPGLGLRLIYFSYDVKMKEKGDIPEGYSVSREKKERFSLILESASTNQTSMYLCASSSPTGANQPQHFGDGTRLSIL.

J is TRBJ1-2 and V is TRBV6-1; D gene unclear. This CDR3 spans 12 amino acids. The V gene's germline CDR1 is MNHNS and CDR2 SASEGT. The V end lost 2 bases, the J end lost 5 bases, and 6 bases lay between the germline ends. The chain's CDR3 is CASSESGYGYTF. CDR3 sequence (DNA): TGTGCCAGCAGTGAATCGGGTTATGGCTACACCTTC.

This chain joins TRBV19 and TRBJ1-6; unclear D gene. V was pared by 4 bases and J by 4 bases, with 8 bases between. Germline V gives CDR1 LNHDA, CDR2 SQIVND (reference sequence). The CDR3 has 14 amino acids. For the CDR3, the DNA is TGTGCCAGTAGTAAACCCAGATATAATTCACCCCTCCACTTT. Protein sequence: CASSKPRYNSPLHF. Supplemented by reference TRBV19 and TRBJ1-6, the full variable domain reads DGGITQSPKYLFRKEGQNVTLSCEQNLNHDAMYWYRQDPGQGLRLIYYSQIVNDFQKGDIAEGYSVSREKKESFPLTVTSAQKNPTAFYLCASSKPRYNSPLHFGNGTRLTVT.

This clone is a singleton in its sample. The rearrangement uses TRBV6-2 or TRBV6-3 and TRBJ1-2; D possibly corresponds to TRBD1 (6 bases). This CDR3 spans 14 amino acids. Germline values: CDR1 MNHEY, CDR2 SVGEGT. With 0 bases removed from V and 6 bases from J, the gap between germline ends came to 11 bases. The CDR3 here is CASSYSNAGDGYTF. The CDR3 bases are TGTGCCAGCAGTTACTCGAATGCAGGGGATGGCTACACCTTC.

This clone was recorded only once. The chain carries TRBV10-3 and TRBJ1-1; D is unresolved. Trimming left V 3 bases short and J 0 bases short, with 11 bases between. The CDR3 has 15 amino acids. Germline loops: CDR1 ENHRY, CDR2 SYGVKD. CDR3 coding DNA: TGTGCCATCAGTGAATCCCCAGGTTTGAACACTGAAGCTTTCTTT. Translated: CAISESPGLNTEAFF.

The chain combines TRBV5-8 with TRBJ2-3; D unclear. The V and J ends lost 4 bases and 5 bases respectively, with 8 bases between them. Germline-derived CDR1 and CDR2 are SGHTS and YDEGEE. CDR3 length equals 12 residues. CDR3 DNA sequence: TGTGCCAGCAGCCCTCCAGAAGATACGCAGTATTTT. Translation gives CASSPPEDTQYF.

This clone was observed at least ten times. The chain couples TRBV11-2 to TRBJ1-1; 10 nucleotides line up with TRBD1. V was pared by 5 bases and J by 5 bases, with 5 bases of the junction left unmatched. This CDR3 is built from 14 residues. Germline V gene lookup returns CDR1 SGHAT and CDR2 FQNNGV. CDR3 coding DNA: TGTGCCAGCAGCCGGACAGGGGGGTATACTGAAGCTTTCTTT. Protein product: CASSRTGGYTEAFF.

The J gene is TRBJ1-4, the V gene TRBV28, with 11 bases fitting TRBD1. The germline gives CDR1 MDHEN, CDR2 SYDVKM. J was trimmed by 10 bases and V by 6 bases; bases with no gene match: 10. CDR3 length equals 15 residues. CDR3 loop: CASSTSGTGGGKLFF. CDR3 nucleotide sequence: TGTGCCAGCAGCACCTCCGGGACAGGGGGTGGAAAACTGTTTTTT. Variable domain in full (rest from reference TRBV28 and TRBJ1-4): DVKVTQSSRYLVKRTGEKVFLECVQDMDHENMFWYRQDPGLGLRLIYFSYDVKMKEKGDIPEGYSVSREKKERFSLILESASTNQTSMYLCASSTSGTGGGKLFFGSGTQLSVL.

V gene TRBV2 combines with J gene TRBJ2-2, with 9 bases fitting TRBD1. J lost 7 bases, V lost 7 bases, and 4 bases had no gene match. The germline V gene has CDR1 SNHLY and CDR2 FYNNEI. This CDR3 is built from 13 residues. The CDR3 sequence: CASMDRGIGELFF. As DNA, the CDR3 is TGTGCCAGCATGGACAGGGGCATCGGGGAGCTGTTTTTT.

CDR3: CSVLRVKNTEAFF. The CDR3 DNA reads TGCAGCGTCCTCAGGGTGAAGAACACTGAAGCTTTCTTT. J is TRBJ1-1 and V is TRBV29-1; a possible D gene is TRBD1 (5 bases). CDR3 length equals 13 residues. Trimming pared 6 bases from V and 1 base from J, leaving 12 bases between. Germline V CDR1 and CDR2: SQVTM, ANQGSEA.

The chain combines TRBV12-3 or TRBV12-4 with TRBJ1-6, with D perhaps matching TRBD1 (6 bases). The CDR3 runs to 13 residues. Trimming took 3 bases from V and 10 from J, leaving 10 bases between them. The CDR3 reads CASSFGGESPLHF. In DNA form, the CDR3 reads TGTGCCAGCAGTTTTGGGGGCGAATCACCCCTCCACTTT.

The CDR3 bases are TGTGCCAGTAGTACGCTAGCGGCCACCTACGAGCAGTACTTC. Translated: CASSTLAATYEQYF. This chain links TRBV19 with TRBJ2-7; TRBD2 matches 7 bases. With V trimmed by 4 bases and J by 2 bases, 5 bases remained unmatched. The germline V gene has CDR1 LNHDA and CDR2 SQIVND (reference sequence). The CDR3 is 14 residues long.

This clone was seen a single time. This chain joins TRBV10-3 and TRBJ1-2, with 11 bases aligning to TRBD1. CDR1 is ENHRY, CDR2 SYGVKD, per germline. The length of the CDR3 is 14 residues. Trimming removed 4 bases from V and 8 bases from J; junction bases left unmatched: 6. The chain's CDR3 is CAISGLGQGDGYTF. The CDR3 bases are TGTGCCATCAGTGGGCTGGGACAGGGGGACGGCTACACCTTC.

This clone was recorded only once. The V call is TRBV6-1, the J call TRBJ1-4; TRBD1 agrees at 8 bases. Germline V gene sequence: CDR1 MNHNS, CDR2 SASEGT. The V gene end was trimmed by 2 bases and the J gene end by 0 bases; junction bases not matched to a gene: 17. The CDR3 covers 21 residues. The CDR3 DNA sequence: TGTGCCAGCAGTGAAAAAGGGGGGGGACAGGTTCCGTTTACAACTAATGAAAAACTGTTTTTT. It is translated as CASSEKGGGQVPFTTNEKLFF.

The chain combines TRBV19 with TRBJ1-2; D remains ambiguous. The CDR3 is 12 residues long. Germline V CDR1 and CDR2: LNHDA, SQIVND (reference sequence). Between the trimmed V and J ends, which lost 3 bases and 8 bases, there was a span of 10 bases. The CDR3 DNA reads as TGTGCCAGTAGTATCGGAGTCGGCGGCTACACCTTC. As protein: CASSIGVGGYTF. The full variable domain, rest sourced from reference TRBV19 and TRBJ1-2, is DGGITQSPKYLFRKEGQNVTLSCEQNLNHDAMYWYRQDPGQGLRLIYYSQIVNDFQKGDIAEGYSVSREKKESFPLTVTSAQKNPTAFYLCASSIGVGGYTFGSGTRLTVV.

The chain has TRBV7-9 and TRBJ1-1, with a possible D match to TRBD1 (6 bases). V gave up 6 bases and J gave up 1 base, with 12 bases separating them. Looked up from germline, CDR1 is SEHNR and CDR2 is FQNEAQ (reference sequence). The CDR3 contains 14 residues. CDR3 nucleotides: TGTGCCAGCAGTTCCGGGACAAAGAACACTGAAGCTTTCTTT. Protein product: CASSSGTKNTEAFF.

V usage is TRBV18 and J usage is TRBJ1-2, with 7 bases aligning to TRBD1. Trimming at V came to 8 bases and at J to 6 bases, leaving 9 bases not matched to a gene. The V gene's germline CDR1 is KGHSH and CDR2 LQKENI. The CDR3 loop spans 13 amino acids. CDR3 region: CASRTSQGDGYTF. The CDR3 DNA sequence: TGTGCCAGCCGCACTTCGCAGGGGGATGGCTACACCTTC.

J is TRBJ2-1 and V is TRBV3-1 (or the pseudogene TRBV3-2); TRBD2 matches at 9 bases. CDR1 and CDR2 from the germline V gene are LGHDT and YNNKEL (reference sequence). CDR3 length equals 17 residues. Trimming removed 3 bases from V and 4 bases from J; junction bases left unmatched: 10. This chain's CDR3 is CASSHDVTSGTYNEQFF. The CDR3 DNA reads TGTGCCAGCAGCCATGATGTGACTAGCGGCACTTACAATGAGCAGTTCTTC.

This chain joins TRBV4-1 and TRBJ1-5; TRBD1 aligns across 8 bases. The V gene end was trimmed by 3 bases and the J gene end by 6 bases; junction bases not matched to a gene: 7. Per germline, CDR1 MGHRA and CDR2 YSYEKL. The CDR3 totals 15 residues. The CDR3 sequence: CASSHGQGGGQPQHF. CDR3 in DNA: TGCGCCAGCAGCCACGGACAGGGAGGGGGTCAGCCCCAGCATTTT.

This chain uses TRBV5-8 with TRBJ2-7; tentatively, D is TRBD2 (5 bases). There are 14 residues in the CDR3. Trimming took off 2 bases at V and 4 bases at J, with 13 bases between the two ends. Germline-derived CDR1 and CDR2 are SGHTS and YDEGEE. CDR3 sequence (DNA): TGTGCCAGCAGCTTTCGGAGTAGAGGGTACGAGCAGTACTTC. This sequence encodes CASSFRSRGYEQYF.

The chain recombines TRBV28 with TRBJ1-2; 7 nucleotides line up with TRBD1. Trimming took 5 bases from V and 7 from J; bases not matched to a gene: 4. Germline lookup yields CDR1 MDHEN and CDR2 SYDVKM. This CDR3 comprises 12 residues. The CDR3 sequence: CASSANRGGYTF. Here the CDR3 DNA reads TGTGCCAGCAGTGCCAACAGGGGTGGCTACACCTTC.

CDR3 loop: CASSAPRLAGDYEQYF. In nucleotides, the CDR3 is TGTGCCAGCAGTGCCCCAAGACTAGCGGGGGACTACGAGCAGTACTTC. The chain links TRBV6-1 to TRBJ2-7; 12 bases match TRBD2. Per the germline V gene, CDR1 is MNHNS and CDR2 is SASEGT. This CDR3 comprises 16 residues. Germline trimming cut 4 bases from V and 3 bases from J; bases unmatched to any gene: 7.

CDR3 amino acids: CASSYDMSLQEKLFF. CDR3 nucleotides: TGTGCCAGCAGTTACGATATGAGTCTACAGGAAAAACTGTTTTTT. The chain joins TRBV6-2 or TRBV6-3 to TRBJ1-4; D unresolved. Trimming cost V 2 bases and J 8 bases, with 15 bases left between them. The CDR3 has 15 amino acids. CDR1 and CDR2 (germline): MNHEY, SVGEGT.

The genes are TRBV12-3 or TRBV12-4 and TRBJ2-3; D is undetermined. This CDR3 comprises 13 residues. Trimming took 3 bases from V and 1 from J, leaving 5 bases between them. CDR3 protein: CASSFQGTDTQYF. Here the CDR3 DNA reads TGTGCCAGCAGTTTTCAGGGCACAGATACGCAGTATTTT.

The chain carries TRBV7-2 and TRBJ2-7; TRBD1 matches 12 bases. CDR3 size: 14 residues. After removal of 5 bases from V and 6 bases from J, the junction contained 5 bases not matched to a gene. The V gene's germline CDR1 is SGHTA and CDR2 FQGNSA. CDR3 residues: CASSRDRGPSEQYF. CDR3 nucleotides: TGTGCCAGCAGCCGGGACAGGGGGCCGAGCGAGCAGTACTTC.